In its sample, the clone carrying this TCR beta chain was seen many times. The length of the CDR3 is 14 residues. Germline CDR1 and CDR2: MNHEY and SVGAGI. V dropped 2 bases and J dropped 6 bases, with 11 bases sitting between them. The sample comes from a study of blood T cell repertoires in COVID-19. Looking at the study overall: The study drew acute and convalescent COVID-19 samples from the United States, Italy and Spain.

As processed by the authors: Reference gene primers were amplified, and this amplification served to estimate nucleated cell counts. Here immunoSEQ multiplex PCR was the method, and the copy in TCRdb shows in-frame clones only, minus some. V, J and clone size derive from that table, while D and trimming were established from the DNA sequence. The sample shows around 99,000 clones, 65% to 90% of them seen only once. The sequence was obtained from a woman at least 80 years old with active or convalescent COVID-19. The chain employs TRBV6-5 and TRBJ1-5; a possible D gene is TRBD1 (6 bases). Sequenced sample: peripheral blood. The CDR3 DNA reads TGTGCCAGCAGTTACGGGGGCGCGGGTCAGCCCCAGCATTTT. Translating it yields CASSYGGAGQPQHF.